The 14 T cell receptor beta chains below all came from one sample that was sequenced in a study of chemoradiotherapy in HPV16-positive cancers. The assay was immunoSEQ multiplex PCR, and TCRdb's table has in-frame clones only and misses some. The sample includes about 53,000 clones, 90% seen only once; the top ten take less than 3.5%. The source material was blood, sampled from a patient who underwent chemoradiotherapy. These receptors were obtained from a human donor with HPV-associated anogenital cancer.

The V gene is TRBV30, the J gene TRBJ1-5; TRBD1 might be the D (6 bases). CDR1 is GTSNPN, CDR2 SVGIG, per germline (reference sequence). The CDR3 is 12 residues long. The germline V and J ends were trimmed by 5 bases and 7 bases, with 12 bases remaining between them. CDR3 DNA: TGTGCCTGGTCACAGGGATCCCAGCCCCAGCATTTT. This translates into CAWSQGSQPQHF.

V and J are TRBV5-1 and TRBJ2-2, with 8 bases lining up with TRBD1. The V and J ends lost 7 bases and 8 bases, in that order; junction bases with no gene match: 13. Germline-derived CDR1 and CDR2 are SGHRS and YFSETQ. This CDR3 has 15 amino acids. CDR3 sequence (DNA): TGCGCCAGCCGACCGGACAGGGCTCTTTCGGGGGAGCTGTTTTTT. This codes for CASRPDRALSGELFF.

This chain uses TRBV30 with TRBJ1-6, with 12 bases fitting TRBD1. Trimming at V came to 3 bases and at J to 6 bases, leaving 3 bases not matched to a gene. CDR3 length: 15 amino acids. CDR1 GTSNPN and CDR2 SVGIG come from the germline V gene (reference sequence). CDR3 DNA sequence: TGTGCCTGGAGGGGACAGGGGGCAGGTAATTCACCCCTCCACTTT. Translating gives CAWRGQGAGNSPLHF.

The gene calls are TRBV6-1 and TRBJ2-5; weak D call: TRBD2 (6 bases). Between the trimmed V and J ends, which lost 4 bases and 4 bases, there was a span of 19 bases. The germline gives CDR1 MNHNS, CDR2 SASEGT. The CDR3 totals 16 residues. CDR3: CASSGLGGRVAETQYF. The CDR3 coding sequence is TGTGCCAGCAGTGGCCTGGGGGGAAGGGTGGCAGAGACCCAGTACTTC.

V gene TRBV5-1 combines with J gene TRBJ1-4; weak D call: TRBD1 (6 bases). Germline CDR1 is SGHRS and CDR2 is YFSETQ. V was cut by 0 bases and J by 5 bases, with 11 bases left in between. This CDR3 region has 15 residues. The CDR3 DNA is TGCGCCAGCAGCTTGGCAGTCGGGGGCAATGAAAAACTGTTTTTT. It codes for CASSLAVGGNEKLFF.

Sample share makes this clone medium-sized (0.01 to 0.1%). The gene calls are TRBV5-8 and TRBJ1-1; tentatively, D is TRBD1 (5 bases). V was clipped by 7 bases and J by 4 bases, with 23 bases between them. The CDR3 length is 16 residues. Germline V gene data show CDR1 as SGHTS and CDR2 as YDEGEE. This CDR3 reads CASGGRGGSVGTEAFF. CDR3 in DNA: TGTGCCAGCGGAGGGAGGGGCGGCTCGGTCGGCACTGAAGCTTTCTTT.

The chain combines TRBV6-6 with TRBJ2-7; no reliable D call. V was shortened by 5 bases and J by 3 bases, with 5 bases between the two germline ends. There are 11 residues in the CDR3. Per the germline V gene, CDR1 is MNHNY and CDR2 is SVGAGI (reference sequence). The CDR3 nucleotides read TGTGCCAGCAGTCCCTTCTACGAGCAGTACTTC. Translation gives CASSPFYEQYF.

The gene calls are TRBV5-1 and TRBJ1-4, with D tentatively TRBD1 (6 bases). This CDR3 spans 16 amino acids. Germline V gene sequence: CDR1 SGHRS, CDR2 YFSETQ. The V gene lost 4 bases and the J gene lost 6 bases, with 19 bases spanning the gap. CDR3 sequence: CASSAGRGAPHEKLFF. CDR3 coding DNA: TGCGCCAGCAGCGCTGGACGGGGGGCCCCTCATGAAAAACTGTTTTTT.

The V call is TRBV7-2, the J call TRBJ2-3; 11 bases fit TRBD2. This CDR3 comprises 17 residues. Trimming cost V 3 bases and J 4 bases; bases outside gene matches: 9. The germline gives CDR1 SGHTA, CDR2 FQGNSA. CDR3 residues: CASSFYIGTSGADTQYF. The CDR3 coding sequence is TGTGCCAGCAGCTTCTATATCGGGACTAGCGGTGCAGATACGCAGTATTTT.

V gene TRBV5-4 combines with J gene TRBJ1-1; 10 nucleotides agree with TRBD1. In germline, CDR1 is SGHNT, CDR2 YYREEE (reference sequence). The CDR3 contains 15 residues. V dropped 0 bases and J dropped 3; count of bases not matched to a gene: 2. CDR3 protein: CASSLAGQGDTEAFF. The CDR3 coding sequence is TGTGCCAGCAGCTTGGCCGGACAGGGGGACACTGAAGCTTTCTTT.

The chain combines TRBV27 with TRBJ2-7; 9 positions agree with TRBD2. V lost 5 bases and J lost 2; bases outside the gene matches: 4. Per germline, CDR1 MNHEY and CDR2 SMNVEV (reference sequence). This CDR3 spans 14 amino acids. CDR3 in amino acids: CASSLTSGAYEQYF. The CDR3 bases are TGTGCCAGCAGTCTGACTAGCGGAGCCTACGAGCAGTACTTC.

The V and J genes are TRBV7-2 and TRBJ1-5, with unresolved D. This CDR3 has 15 residues. Trimming pared 2 bases from V and 6 bases from J, leaving 14 bases between. Germline values: CDR1 SGHTA, CDR2 FQGNSA. CDR3 in amino acids: CASSLFGGETQPQHF. For the CDR3, the DNA is TGTGCCAGCAGCTTATTTGGCGGGGAAACTCAGCCCCAGCATTTT.

The J gene is TRBJ1-2, the V gene TRBV9, with D perhaps matching TRBD1 (5 bases). Germline CDR1 SGDLS, CDR2 YYNGEE. The CDR3 totals 13 residues. The V and J ends lost 0 bases and 2 bases respectively, with 5 bases between them. The CDR3 loop reads CASSVAGNYGYTF. For the CDR3, the DNA is TGTGCCAGCAGCGTAGCAGGGAACTATGGCTACACCTTC.

V gene TRBV6-5 combines with J gene TRBJ1-5; no reliable D call. Between the trimmed V and J ends, which lost 2 bases and 5 bases, there was a span of 10 bases. The germline gives CDR1 MNHEY, CDR2 SVGAGI. The CDR3 loop spans 14 amino acids. The CDR3 loop is CASSYDMGYQPQHF. In DNA form, the CDR3 reads TGTGCCAGCAGTTACGACATGGGGTATCAGCCCCAGCATTTT.